The 13 T cell receptor beta chains below all came from one sample that was sequenced in a study of T cell changes during pregnancy in multiple sclerosis (dated by TCRdb to about 2019). The method was the immunoSEQ multiplex PCR assay. TCRdb holds this immuneACCESS table with in-frame rearrangements only. Some clones are missing; in checked studies, unresolved V genes explain under half, and the rest has no known cause. The sample contains about 54,000 clones, 75% to 95% of them found a single time. The ten biggest clones cover more than 0.9% of the sample. The starting material was peripheral blood, obtained after pregnancy. These receptors all stem from a female donor in good health, enrolled as a control in a pregnancy study.

V and J are TRBV7-2 and TRBJ1-6, with D tentatively TRBD1 (5 bases). The CDR3 is 17 residues long. Trimming shortened V by 1 base and J by 8 bases, and 18 bases separated the two germline ends. Looked up from germline, CDR1 is SGHTA and CDR2 is FQGNSA. CDR3 amino acids: CASSLVRGRFPDSPLHF. Written as DNA, the CDR3 is TGTGCCAGCAGCTTAGTAAGGGGTAGGTTTCCGGATTCACCCCTCCACTTT.

V usage is TRBV19 and J usage is TRBJ1-6, with 7 bases fitting TRBD1. Germline trimming cut 4 bases from V and 0 bases from J; bases unmatched to any gene: 6. Germline V lookup: CDR1 LNHDA, CDR2 SQIVND (reference sequence). The CDR3 covers 17 residues. CDR3 nucleotide sequence: TGTGCCAGTAGTACGGGGACAGCCAGCTCCTATAATTCACCCCTCCACTTT. Protein product: CASSTGTASSYNSPLHF.

V usage is TRBV6-1 and J usage is TRBJ2-2; the match to TRBD2 covers 7 bases. Germline V gene sequence: CDR1 MNHNS, CDR2 SASEGT. Unmatched junction bases numbered 12, after V lost 6 bases and J lost 8 bases. This CDR3 has 15 residues. Written as DNA, the CDR3 is TGTGCCAGCAGCGTTACCGGACCGGGACTAGGGGAGCTGTTTTTT. Amino acids: CASSVTGPGLGELFF.

The chain links TRBV5-1 to TRBJ1-4, with D possibly matching TRBD1 (5 bases). This CDR3 has 15 amino acids. Trimming pared 6 bases from V and 0 bases from J, leaving 12 bases between. The germline V gene encodes CDR1 SGHRS and CDR2 YFSETQ. The CDR3 region has the DNA TGCGCCAGCAAAGAAGGGGTTGCAACTAATGAAAAACTGTTTTTT. Encoded protein: CASKEGVATNEKLFF.

This clone was seen once. V and J are TRBV19 and TRBJ2-7, with TRBD1 matching over 8 bases. The length of the CDR3 is 14 residues. The J segment lost 3 bases and the V segment lost 5 bases, leaving 6 bases of the junction unmatched. Germline V gives CDR1 LNHDA, CDR2 SQIVND (reference sequence). CDR3: CASSRQGAIYEQYF. The CDR3 DNA sequence: TGTGCCAGTAGTCGGCAGGGGGCTATCTACGAGCAGTACTTC. Full variable domain (missing parts from reference TRBV19 and TRBJ2-7): DGGITQSPKYLFRKEGQNVTLSCEQNLNHDAMYWYRQDPGQGLRLIYYSQIVNDFQKGDIAEGYSVSREKKESFPLTVTSAQKNPTAFYLCASSRQGAIYEQYFGPGTRLTVT.

The rearrangement joins TRBV19 to TRBJ2-3, with D unresolved. Germline CDR1 is LNHDA and CDR2 is SQIVND (reference sequence). The V gene lost 6 bases and the J gene lost 4 bases, with 17 bases spanning the gap. The CDR3 is 15 amino acids. CDR3 sequence: CASRLEPLYADTQYF. The CDR3 DNA reads as TGTGCCAGTAGATTGGAGCCTCTATACGCAGATACGCAGTATTTT.

J is TRBJ1-2 and V is TRBV29-1; weak D call: TRBD1 (6 bases). The ends were cut back, 6 bases at V and 6 bases at J, with 14 bases in the middle. CDR1 and CDR2 from the germline V gene are SQVTM and ANQGSEA. This CDR3 spans 12 amino acids. The CDR3 DNA is TGCAGCGTAACCCCAGGGGCAGATGGCTACACCTTC. It translates to CSVTPGADGYTF.

The genes are TRBV7-9 and TRBJ1-2; tentative D call: TRBD1 (5 bases). The CDR3 sequence is 14 residues long. V lost 7 bases to trimming and J lost 5 bases, with 17 bases between them. Germline V gene sequence: CDR1 SEHNR, CDR2 FQNEAQ (reference sequence). The CDR3 region is CASIPPGGGYGYTF. The CDR3 DNA is TGTGCCAGCATCCCCCCGGGGGGGGGATATGGCTACACCTTC.

This chain connects TRBV27 to TRBJ2-3, with D possibly matching TRBD2 (5 bases). Trimming removed 2 bases from V and 0 bases from J, with 12 bases in between. This CDR3 has 16 residues. Germline V CDR1 and CDR2: MNHEY, SMNVEV (reference sequence). The CDR3 DNA reads TGTGCCAGCAGTTTAGAGGGCGGACCTAGCACAGATACGCAGTATTTT. Translation gives CASSLEGGPSTDTQYF.

Concerning this clone itself: One junction end disagrees with the germline gene, perhaps due to a read error. This chain connects TRBV7-7 to TRBJ2-1; TRBD1 is a possible D gene (7 bases). Looked up from germline, CDR1 is SSHAT and CDR2 is FNYEAQ (reference sequence). The CDR3 is 15 amino acids. The CDR3 spells CASSQGVAVDNEQFF. The CDR3, as DNA: TGTGCTAGCAGCCAGGGGGTAGCGGTCGACAATGAGCAGTTCTTC.

This clone occurred once. V and J are TRBV19 and TRBJ1-2; no clear D gene. The CDR3 is 12 amino acids. Germline loops: CDR1 LNHDA, CDR2 SQIVND (reference sequence). Trimming left V 3 bases short and J 6 bases short, with 8 bases between. This chain's CDR3 is CASSIGEDGYTF. The CDR3 nucleotides are TGTGCCAGTAGTATCGGTGAGGATGGCTACACCTTC.

The genes are TRBV27 and TRBJ1-6, with 8 positions matching TRBD1. Germline V lookup: CDR1 MNHEY, CDR2 SMNVEV (reference sequence). This CDR3 spans 14 amino acids. V shed 5 bases, J shed 9 bases, and the junction held 6 bases outside the gene matches. CDR3 coding DNA: TGTGCCAGCAGTATTCAGGGGGCTCTTTCACCCCTCCACTTT. Protein sequence: CASSIQGALSPLHF.

The genes are TRBV9 and TRBJ2-3, with 7 bases identical to TRBD1. Germline assignment: CDR1 SGDLS and CDR2 YYNGEE. The CDR3 length is 15 residues. J gave up 3 bases and V 5 bases, and 9 bases lay outside the gene matches. As DNA, the CDR3 is TGTGCCAGCAGACAGACCGGGACAGCGACAGATACGCAGTATTTT. Residues: CASRQTGTATDTQYF.